This T cell receptor beta chain was sequenced in a study of graft-versus-host responses after intestinal transplantation. General study results and limits: GvH clones appeared in recipient marrow, some first in ileum or blood. Graft-donor T cell macrochimerism in patients accompanied high graft-versus-host to host-versus-graft clonal ratios in allografts. Among circulating GvH clones, peak levels were associated with early post-transplant declines in HvG clones.

A remark on this clone: Its matching antigen is unknown.

The CDR3 covers 14 residues. Germline V CDR1 and CDR2: SGHTS, YDEGEE. V lost 2 bases to trimming and J lost 5 bases, with 13 bases between them. Sequenced by immunoSEQ multiplex PCR; TCRdb stores in-frame clones only, minus some. The data contain about 84,000 clones, about 91% of them singletons. The material was unstimulated CD4+ T cells sorted from spleen or lymph node cells, obtained before transplant. The V call is TRBV5-8, the J call TRBJ1-2; D is perhaps TRBD1 (5 bases). This receptor was taken from a human donor who was the organ donor for an intestinal transplant. The CDR3 coding sequence is TGTGCCAGCAGCTTTCTCAGGGTGGGGTATGGCTACACCTTC. It specifies CASSFLRVGYGYTF.